Each of the 23 T cell receptor beta chains below was sequenced from the same sample in a study of T cells in Graves' hyperthyroidism and ophthalmopathy. From RNA transcripts, TCR beta CDR3 regions were amplified. The TCR CDR3 was amplified in a first-round RT-PCR using the HTBI primer set. Each CDR3 protein gets one entry after TCRdb re-called the multiplex PCR reads with MiXCR. In the table there are around 690,000 distinct CDR3 sequences, 20% of which are singletons. Sequences were obtained from blood. The source is a young man with Graves' ophthalmopathy.

This clonotype has just a few counts. The DNA for the CDR3 is TGTGCCAGCAGTTTATCAGGGGCAGGAGATCAGCCCCAGCATTTT. Amino acid sequence: CASSLSGAGDQPQHF. J is TRBJ1-5 and V is TRBV28; D perhaps matches TRBD1 (6 bases). Trimming stripped 1 base from V and 5 bases from J, with 12 bases between. CDR1 MDHEN and CDR2 SYDVKM come from the germline V gene. The CDR3 loop spans 15 amino acids.

In this sample, this clonotype turned up a few times. This chain connects TRBV28 to TRBJ1-1; possibly TRBD1 for D (5 bases). CDR1 MDHEN and CDR2 SYDVKM come from the germline V gene. Trimming shortened V by 6 bases and J by 6 bases, and 14 bases separated the two germline ends. The CDR3 runs 13 residues. CDR3 protein: CASSLRDRAEAFF. The CDR3 DNA reads as TGTGCCAGCAGCCTACGGGACCGCGCTGAAGCTTTCTTT.

The sample holds many counts of this clonotype. The chain combines TRBV11-1 with TRBJ1-1; 9 bases are a match to TRBD1. This CDR3 has 15 residues. V was clipped by 5 bases and J by 1 base; unmatched bases: 5. CDR1 is SGHAT, CDR2 FQDESV, per germline (reference sequence). The CDR3 here is CASSLRTGENTEAFF. The CDR3 DNA sequence: TGTGCCAGCAGCCTTAGGACAGGGGAGAACACTGAAGCTTTCTTT. The entire variable domain, with the rest obtained from reference TRBV11-1 and TRBJ1-1, is as follows: EAEVAQSPRYKITEKSQAVAFWCDPISGHATLYWYRQILGQGPELLVQFQDESVVDDSQLPKDRFSAERLKGVDSTLKIQPAELGDSAMYLCASSLRTGENTEAFFGQGTRLTVV.

The J gene is TRBJ2-5, the V gene TRBV5-1; D is ambiguous. Germline CDR1 and CDR2: SGHRS and YFSETQ. This CDR3 comprises 15 residues. V dropped 4 bases and J dropped 5 bases, with 18 bases sitting between them. This chain's CDR3 is CASSLSSNLGETQYF. The CDR3 DNA is TGCGCCAGCAGCCTTAGCAGTAACCTGGGGGAGACCCAGTACTTC.

V usage is TRBV7-3 and J usage is TRBJ2-5; D possibly corresponds to TRBD2 (5 bases). V was clipped by 7 bases and J by 4 bases, with 10 bases between them. Germline assignment: CDR1 SGHTA and CDR2 FQGTGA. The CDR3 runs to 12 residues. The CDR3 region is CASTRVGETQYF. The CDR3 nucleotides read TGTGCCAGCACGAGGGTGGGAGAGACCCAGTACTTC.

This clonotype occurred a few times. The chain's CDR3 is CASSRVSSSQYF. CDR3 DNA sequence: TGTGCCAGCAGCCGAGTGTCTAGCTCTCAGTACTTC. This chain joins TRBV11-2 and TRBJ2-4, with a weak D call TRBD2 (5 bases). CDR3 length equals 12 residues. The V end lost 5 bases, the J end lost 12 bases, and 14 bases lay between the germline ends. Germline V CDR1 and CDR2: SGHAT, FQNNGV.

The gene calls are TRBV4-1 and TRBJ2-6, with D hard to call. The CDR3 length is 15 residues. V lost 0 bases and J 2 bases, leaving 5 bases between the germline ends. Looked up from germline, CDR1 is MGHRA and CDR2 is YSYEKL. CDR3: CASSQDLAGANVLTF. The CDR3 coding sequence is TGCGCCAGCAGCCAAGATCTCGCTGGGGCCAACGTCCTGACTTTC.

This chain joins TRBV28 and TRBJ2-4; D gene uncertain. The ends were cut back, 3 bases at V and 5 bases at J, with 17 bases in the middle. From germline, CDR1 is MDHEN and CDR2 SYDVKM. The CDR3 runs 16 residues. The CDR3 reads CASSFPTSPYENIQYF. CDR3 sequence (DNA): TGTGCCAGCAGTTTCCCCACCTCTCCGTACGAAAACATTCAGTACTTC. Using reference TRBV28 and TRBJ2-4 for the parts outside the CDR3, the full variable domain is DVKVTQSSRYLVKRTGEKVFLECVQDMDHENMFWYRQDPGLGLRLIYFSYDVKMKEKGDIPEGYSVSREKKERFSLILESASTNQTSMYLCASSFPTSPYENIQYFGAGTRLSVL.

The genes are TRBV28 and TRBJ1-6, with TRBD1 matching 7 bases. The CDR3 runs 16 residues. After removal of 6 bases from V and 1 base from J, the junction contained 6 bases not matched to a gene. CDR1 is MDHEN and CDR2 is SYDVKM in the germline V gene. CDR3 residues: CASRIDRDSYNSPLHF. The CDR3 DNA sequence: TGTGCCAGCAGGATCGACAGGGATTCCTATAATTCACCCCTCCACTTT.

The CDR3 reads CSAREAGQGRNEQFF. CDR3 coding DNA: TGCAGTGCTAGAGAGGCGGGACAGGGCCGAAATGAGCAGTTCTTC. This chain links TRBV20-1 with TRBJ2-1, with 9 bases identical to TRBD1. Per germline, CDR1 DFQATT and CDR2 SNEGSKA (reference sequence). J was trimmed by 7 bases and V by 0 bases; bases with no gene match: 7. This CDR3 contains 15 residues.

Note on this clonotype: Given a much more abundant clone one base away, this may be a read error. The chain carries TRBV27 and TRBJ2-5; D gene uncertain. The germline CDR1 and CDR2 sequences are MNHEY and SMNVEV (reference sequence). The germline V and J ends were trimmed by 5 bases and 5 bases, with 12 bases remaining between them. This CDR3 is 13 amino acids long. CDR3 in amino acids: CASSEWGRETQYF. For the CDR3, the DNA is TGTGCCAGCAGTGAGTGGGGAAGGGAGACCCAGTACTTC.

This clonotype was seen more than once but under ten times. The chain couples TRBV20-1 to TRBJ2-3, with D perhaps TRBD2 (6 bases). The CDR3 totals 16 residues. Germline V lookup: CDR1 DFQATT, CDR2 SNEGSKA (reference sequence). The V and J ends lost 3 bases and 1 base respectively, with 17 bases between them. The CDR3 DNA sequence: TGCAGTGCTAGTAAGCGTCGGAGCGGGCGCACAGATACGCAGTATTTT. This codes for CSASKRRSGRTDTQYF.

In this sample, this clonotype turned up a few times. The V gene is TRBV7-2, the J gene TRBJ2-3; TRBD2 aligns across 8 bases. With V trimmed by 5 bases and J by 3 bases, 10 bases remained unmatched. The CDR3 covers 16 residues. Germline V CDR1 and CDR2: SGHTA, FQGNSA. The CDR3 bases are TGTGCCAGCAGCCTACCGGGACTAGAGAATACAGATACGCAGTATTTT. Residues: CASSLPGLENTDTQYF.

The chain employs TRBV9 and TRBJ2-2; D is undetermined. The V and J ends lost 4 bases and 3 bases respectively, with 10 bases between them. CDR3 size: 14 residues. Per the germline V gene, CDR1 is SGDLS and CDR2 is YYNGEE. CDR3 sequence (DNA): TGTGCCAGCAGCAGTTCCCGCTACACCGGGGAGCTGTTTTTT. Translation: CASSSSRYTGELFF.

The chain carries TRBV2 and TRBJ2-7, with TRBD2 identical over 8 bases. V gave up 4 bases and J gave up 1 base; unmatched junction bases: 6. The CDR3 contains 15 residues. Germline lookup yields CDR1 SNHLY and CDR2 FYNNEI. In DNA, the CDR3 is TGTGCCAGCAGTGGGTTGGCTAGCGGGTCCTACGAGCAGTACTTC. Its protein product is CASSGLASGSYEQYF.

This clonotype was counted ten times or more. The rearrangement links TRBV6-2 or TRBV6-3 to TRBJ1-2, with D unclear. V lost 0 bases and J 3 bases, leaving 14 bases between the germline ends. Germline CDR1 and CDR2: MNHEY and SVGEGT. The CDR3 extends over 16 amino acids. As DNA, the CDR3 is TGTGCCAGCAGTTACTCGACTGGACGGCAGGACTATGGCTACACCTTC. Translation gives CASSYSTGRQDYGYTF.

Only a few counts were recorded for this clonotype. This chain links TRBV27 with TRBJ2-1; D gene ambiguous. The CDR3 spans 12 residues. CDR1 and CDR2 (germline): MNHEY, SMNVEV (reference sequence). Trimming left V 4 bases short and J 9 bases short, with 10 bases between. Here the CDR3 reads CASSSDTSEQFF. For the CDR3, the DNA is TGTGCCAGCAGTTCAGACACCAGTGAGCAGTTCTTC.

This clonotype came up many times. The rearrangement links TRBV5-1 to TRBJ2-1; 8 bases map to TRBD1. Unmatched junction bases numbered 9, after V lost 6 bases and J lost 4 bases. The germline V gene has CDR1 SGHRS and CDR2 YFSETQ. The CDR3 extends over 15 amino acids. CDR3 nucleotide sequence: TGCGCCAGCACGTCCGGGACAGGCGGATACAATGAGCAGTTCTTC. This codes for CASTSGTGGYNEQFF.

This clonotype was counted a few times. In DNA form, the CDR3 reads TGTGCCAGCAAGACGGTCGGGGAGCTGTTTTTT. Its translation is CASKTVGELFF. The V gene is TRBV27, the J gene TRBJ2-2; D not certain. CDR3 length: 11 amino acids. Germline CDR1 reads MNHEY; CDR2 reads SMNVEV (reference sequence). Trimming left V 7 bases short and J 7 bases short, with 7 bases between.

This clonotype was detected many times. The chain has TRBV6-6 and TRBJ1-4, with D perhaps matching TRBD1 (5 bases). In germline, CDR1 is MNHNY, CDR2 SVGAGI (reference sequence). V dropped 1 base and J dropped 5 bases, with 11 bases sitting between them. The CDR3 is 15 amino acids. CDR3 region: CASSYYGTGNEKLFF. CDR3 DNA sequence: TGTGCCAGCAGTTACTACGGGACCGGCAATGAAAAACTGTTTTTT.

The CDR3 DNA sequence: TGTGCCAGCAGTTACTCGTTCCAGGGGGGGAACTATGGCTACACCTTC. The encoded protein is CASSYSFQGGNYGYTF. This chain connects TRBV6-6 to TRBJ1-2; 7 positions agree with TRBD1. This CDR3 has 16 amino acids. V was pared by 0 bases and J by 2 bases, with 6 bases of the junction left unmatched. Germline CDR1 reads MNHNY; CDR2 reads SVGAGI (reference sequence).

The table lists this clonotype with a few counts. V and J are TRBV20-1 and TRBJ1-6, with 7 bases identical to TRBD1. The CDR3 totals 13 residues. The V and J ends lost 3 bases and 7 bases, in that order; junction bases with no gene match: 3. Germline V gene lookup returns CDR1 DFQATT and CDR2 SNEGSKA (reference sequence). The CDR3 bases are TGCAGTGCTAGGAGGGGGCTGAATTCACCCCTCCACTTT. It translates to CSARRGLNSPLHF.

The chain carries TRBV19 and TRBJ2-7; no reliable D call. The CDR3 is made up of 13 amino acids. The germline V and J ends were trimmed by 3 bases and 5 bases, with 11 bases remaining between them. Looked up from germline, CDR1 is LNHDA and CDR2 is SQIVND (reference sequence). The CDR3, as DNA: TGTGCCAGTAGTATTTCGCTAGAGAACGAGCAGTACTTC. Translating it yields CASSISLENEQYF.